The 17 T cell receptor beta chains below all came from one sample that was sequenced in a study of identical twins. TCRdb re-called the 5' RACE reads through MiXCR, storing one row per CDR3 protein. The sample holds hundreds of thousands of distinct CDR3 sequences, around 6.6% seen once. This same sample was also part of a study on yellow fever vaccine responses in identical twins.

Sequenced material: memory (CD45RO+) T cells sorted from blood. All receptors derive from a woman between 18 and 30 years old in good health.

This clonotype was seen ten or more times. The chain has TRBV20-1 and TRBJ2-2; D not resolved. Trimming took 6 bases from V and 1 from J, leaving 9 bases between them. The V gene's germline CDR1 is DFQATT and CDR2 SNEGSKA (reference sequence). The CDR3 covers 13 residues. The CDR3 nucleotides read TGCAGTGCCTATCAAGGGAACACCGGGGAGCTGTTTTTT. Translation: CSAYQGNTGELFF.

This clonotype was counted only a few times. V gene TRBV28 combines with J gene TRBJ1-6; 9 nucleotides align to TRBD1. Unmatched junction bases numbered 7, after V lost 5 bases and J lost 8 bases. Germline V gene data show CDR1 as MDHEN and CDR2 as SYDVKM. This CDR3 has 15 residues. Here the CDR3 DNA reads TGTGCCAGCAGTACACCGGGACAGGGATATTCACCCCTCCACTTT. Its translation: CASSTPGQGYSPLHF.

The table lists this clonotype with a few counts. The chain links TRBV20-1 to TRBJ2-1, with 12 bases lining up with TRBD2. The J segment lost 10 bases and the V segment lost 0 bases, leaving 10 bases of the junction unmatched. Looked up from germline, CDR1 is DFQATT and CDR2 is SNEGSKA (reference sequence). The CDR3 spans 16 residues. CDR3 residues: CSARDFTFGTSGEQFF. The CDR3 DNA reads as TGCAGTGCTAGAGATTTTACATTTGGGACTAGCGGGGAGCAGTTCTTC.

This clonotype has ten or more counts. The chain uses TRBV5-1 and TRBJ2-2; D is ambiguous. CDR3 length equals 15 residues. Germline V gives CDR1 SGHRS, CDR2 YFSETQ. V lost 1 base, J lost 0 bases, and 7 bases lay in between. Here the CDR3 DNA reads TGCGCCAGCAGCTTGCCACCCTCGAACACCGGGGAGCTGTTTTTT. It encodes CASSLPPSNTGELFF.

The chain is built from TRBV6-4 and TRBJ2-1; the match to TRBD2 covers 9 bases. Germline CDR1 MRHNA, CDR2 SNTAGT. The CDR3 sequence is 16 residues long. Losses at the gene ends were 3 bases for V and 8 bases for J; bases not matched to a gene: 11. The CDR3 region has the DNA TGTGCCAGCAGTGAGGGCGGCGGGGGGGGCAAGGATGAGCAGTTCTTC. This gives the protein CASSEGGGGGKDEQFF.

In DNA, the CDR3 is TGTGCCAGCACCCCTATGGGCACGCTCGGGCAGCCCTCCTACGAGCAGTACGTC. It codes for CASTPMGTLGQPSYEQYV. The V call is TRBV6-1, the J call TRBJ2-7, with D hard to call. V was trimmed by 7 bases and J by 0 bases, leaving 25 bases between them. The germline V gene encodes CDR1 MNHNS and CDR2 SASEGT. The CDR3 is made up of 18 amino acids.

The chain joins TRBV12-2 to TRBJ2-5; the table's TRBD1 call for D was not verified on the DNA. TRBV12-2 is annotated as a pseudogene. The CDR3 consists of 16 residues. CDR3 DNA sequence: TGTGCAAGTCGCGCCCGGGACCCAACTGAAGAAGAGACCCAGTACTTC. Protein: CASRARDPTEEETQYF.

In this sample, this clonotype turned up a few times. CDR3 residues: CATSDATGSGANVLTF. Here the CDR3 DNA reads TGTGCCACCAGTGATGCAACAGGGTCTGGGGCCAACGTCCTGACTTTC. This chain connects TRBV24-1 to TRBJ2-6, with TRBD1 as a possible D gene (6 bases). Germline CDR1 and CDR2: KGHDR and SFDVKD. This CDR3 has 16 amino acids. The germline V and J ends were trimmed by 3 bases and 1 base, with 9 bases remaining between them.

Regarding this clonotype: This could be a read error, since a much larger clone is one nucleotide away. CDR3 bases: TGCGCCAGCAGCTTGGCAGGGGTTGGGTCCTACAATGAGCGGTTCTTC. Translation: CASSLAGVGSYNERFF. The gene calls are TRBV5-1 and TRBJ2-1, with D possibly being TRBD1 (6 bases). From germline, CDR1 is SGHRS and CDR2 YFSETQ. The CDR3 consists of 16 residues.

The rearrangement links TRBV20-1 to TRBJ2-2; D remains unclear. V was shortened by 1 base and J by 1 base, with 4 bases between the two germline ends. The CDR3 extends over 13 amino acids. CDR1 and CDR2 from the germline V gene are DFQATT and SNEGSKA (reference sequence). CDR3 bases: TGCAGTGCTAGAGCTAAGAACACCGGGGAGCTGTTTTTT. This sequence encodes CSARAKNTGELFF.

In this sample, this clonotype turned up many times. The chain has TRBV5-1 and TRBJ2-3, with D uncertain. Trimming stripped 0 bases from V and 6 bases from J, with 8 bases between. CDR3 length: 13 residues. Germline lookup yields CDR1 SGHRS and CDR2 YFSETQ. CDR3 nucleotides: TGCGCCAGCAGCTTGGGATCGGTGGATACGCAGTATTTT. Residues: CASSLGSVDTQYF.

The CDR3 spells CASSLVIVWDRGHGYTF. CDR3 coding DNA: TGTGCCAGCAGCTTAGTAATTGTATGGGACAGGGGTCATGGCTACACCTTC. The V and J genes are TRBV7-9 and TRBJ1-2; TRBD1 matches at 10 bases. The V gene end was trimmed by 1 base and the J gene end by 6 bases; junction bases not matched to a gene: 11. From germline, CDR1 is SEHNR and CDR2 FQNEAQ (reference sequence). CDR3 length: 17 residues.

CDR3: CASSSGQGSHNEQFF. For the CDR3, the DNA is TGTGCCAGCAGTTCGGGACAGGGTAGTCACAATGAGCAGTTCTTC. The rearrangement uses TRBV28 and TRBJ2-1; 9 bases agree with TRBD1. This CDR3 has 15 residues. Germline CDR1 and CDR2: MDHEN and SYDVKM. Trimming took 4 bases from V and 5 from J; bases not matched to a gene: 6.

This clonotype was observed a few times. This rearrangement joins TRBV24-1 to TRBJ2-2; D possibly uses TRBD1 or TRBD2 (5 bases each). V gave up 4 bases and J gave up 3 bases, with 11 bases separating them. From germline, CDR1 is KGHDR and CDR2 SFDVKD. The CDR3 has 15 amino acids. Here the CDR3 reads CATSDGTRDTGELFF. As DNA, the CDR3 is TGTGCCACCAGTGACGGGACCCGAGACACCGGGGAGCTGTTTTTT.

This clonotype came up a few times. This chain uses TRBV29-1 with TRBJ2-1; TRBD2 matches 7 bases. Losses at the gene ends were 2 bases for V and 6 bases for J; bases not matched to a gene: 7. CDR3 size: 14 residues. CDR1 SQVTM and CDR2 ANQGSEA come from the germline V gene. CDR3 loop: CSVERGSGGNEQFF. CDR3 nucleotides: TGCAGCGTTGAACGCGGGAGTGGGGGCAATGAGCAGTTCTTC.

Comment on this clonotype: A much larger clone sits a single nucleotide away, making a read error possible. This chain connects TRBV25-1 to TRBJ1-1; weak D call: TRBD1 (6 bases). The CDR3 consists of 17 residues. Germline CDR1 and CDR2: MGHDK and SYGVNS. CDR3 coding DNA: TGTCCCAGCAGTGATACAGGGTCGGGAGTTGAGAACACTGAAGCTTTCTTT. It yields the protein CPSSDTGSGVENTEAFF.

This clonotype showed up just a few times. The CDR3 DNA is TGTGCCAGCAGCCCCCGGGGGGTTGGCGAGCAGTACGTC. It yields the protein CASSPRGVGEQYV. The J gene is TRBJ2-7, the V gene TRBV7-8; 7 bases fit TRBD2. Germline loops: CDR1 SGHVS, CDR2 FQNEAQ. The V segment lost 5 bases and the J segment 6 bases; nucleotides outside the gene matches: 7. This CDR3 contains 13 residues.